The entry below gives a single T cell receptor beta chain sequence along with its context. Its antigen is undetermined. The junction shows a germline mismatch at one end, possibly a read error. At the DNA level, this CDR3 is encoded by other sequences in the same sample as well. The record originates from a study of cytomegalovirus exposure and HLA in healthy donors. This CDR3 is built from 16 residues. Germline V gene data show CDR1 as SGHTS and CDR2 as YDEGEE. Amplification used 60 Vbeta primers and 13 Jbeta primers. Using immunoSEQ multiplex PCR, the repertoire was profiled, and TCRdb retains in-frame clones only, with some absent. The sample lists 180,000 or so clones; 70% to 90% were seen once. The study, taken as a whole, reports: The classifier reportedly diagnosed cytomegalovirus status with high sensitivity and specificity. A later analysis reportedly found fewer N-insertions in an Asian-associated ancestry cluster than the roughly 670-donor mean.

The V and J genes are TRBV5-8 and TRBJ1-4; TRBD1 matches at 7 bases. This clonotype was obtained from a man aged 18 to 29 in good health and CMV-seropositive. Material for sequencing was PBMCs. The CDR3 region is CASSTGDRTTNEKLFF. CDR3 DNA sequence: TGCGCCAGCAGTACAGGGGACCGGACAACTAATGAAAAACTGTTTTTT.